These 14 T cell receptor beta chains were sequenced from one sample in a study of blood T cells in healthy people across ages. Through a sample-barcoded 5' primer and a J-beta primer mix, a second PCR was run for roughly 7 to 11 cycles. TCRdb passed the 5' RACE reads through MiXCR, listing each CDR3 protein once. The table lists approximately 1.5 million distinct CDR3 sequences, approximately 43% of them singletons. The sequencing sample was made of blood. These receptors all stem from a woman between 18 and 30 years old in good health.

This clonotype was counted between two and nine times. J is TRBJ1-2 and V is TRBV5-6, with D possibly being TRBD1 (5 bases). CDR3 size: 17 residues. The ends were cut back, 1 base at V and 0 bases at J, with 16 bases in the middle. Germline V gene lookup returns CDR1 SGHDT and CDR2 YYEEEE. CDR3 nucleotides: TGTGCCAGCAGCTTGTTAGCGGGACCCTCTTCTAACTATGGCTACACCTTC. This codes for CASSLLAGPSSNYGYTF.

This sequence joins TRBV2 and TRBJ2-5; D possibly corresponds to TRBD2 (5 bases). This CDR3 has 15 amino acids. V was trimmed by 5 bases and J by 4 bases, leaving 17 bases between them. Per germline, CDR1 SNHLY and CDR2 FYNNEI. The CDR3, as DNA: TGTGCCAGCAGTCCTACTGGGAGCTTAGGAGAGACCCAGTACTTC. Its translation is CASSPTGSLGETQYF.

The chain couples TRBV29-1 to TRBJ1-4, with 9 bases aligning to TRBD1. J was trimmed by 6 bases and V by 7 bases; bases with no gene match: 6. The length of the CDR3 is 13 residues. The germline V gene encodes CDR1 SQVTM and CDR2 ANQGSEA. The CDR3 here is CSAMGQGDEKLFF. The CDR3 DNA sequence: TGCAGCGCTATGGGACAGGGCGATGAAAAACTGTTTTTT.

V and J are TRBV27 and TRBJ2-1; D ambiguous. The V end was cut by 5 bases, the J end by 3 bases, with 14 bases between. CDR1 is MNHEY, CDR2 SMNVEV, per germline (reference sequence). The length of the CDR3 is 15 residues. The CDR3 nucleotides read TGTGCCAGCAGTAGTAGCTTGCGGTACTACAATGAGCAGTTCTTC. As protein: CASSSSLRYYNEQFF.

V gene TRBV27 combines with J gene TRBJ2-3; D is possibly TRBD1 or TRBD2 (5 bases each). This CDR3 spans 16 amino acids. V was shortened by 6 bases and J by 0 bases, with 16 bases between the two germline ends. Germline CDR1 reads MNHEY; CDR2 reads SMNVEV (reference sequence). The CDR3 nucleotides read TGTGCCAGCAGGCCGGGACGGCCTACTAGCACAGATACGCAGTATTTT. Protein sequence: CASRPGRPTSTDTQYF.

This clonotype has only a few counts. The chain joins TRBV4-3 to TRBJ1-5; D not resolved. Germline assignment: CDR1 LGHNA and CDR2 YSLEER. Trimming cost V 0 bases and J 4 bases, with 13 bases left between them. The CDR3 is made up of 16 amino acids. The CDR3 sequence: CASSQEALTVNQPQHF. The CDR3 region has the DNA TGCGCCAGCAGCCAAGAAGCTCTGACGGTAAATCAGCCCCAGCATTTT.

The table lists this clonotype with a few counts. The chain has TRBV9 and TRBJ2-3, with 8 bases that match TRBD2. The CDR3 loop spans 15 amino acids. V was clipped by 6 bases and J by 4 bases; unmatched bases: 10. Germline V gene sequence: CDR1 SGDLS, CDR2 YYNGEE. CDR3 nucleotides: TGTGCCAGCACCAGACTAGCGCTAATATCAGATACGCAGTATTTT. It specifies CASTRLALISDTQYF.

The chain carries TRBV7-9 and TRBJ2-1; 7 bases fit TRBD2. The CDR3 runs to 16 residues. CDR1 and CDR2 (germline): SEHNR, FQNEAQ (reference sequence). J was trimmed by 7 bases and V by 3 bases; bases with no gene match: 12. CDR3 DNA sequence: TGTGCCAGCAGCTTCATAAGCGGGAACCTCCGGAATGAGCAGTTCTTC. Amino acids: CASSFISGNLRNEQFF.

CDR3 sequence (DNA): TGTGCCAGCAGCTTAGCGGTTGATCTCGGGGGGTTCAAGCAGTACTTC. Encoded protein: CASSLAVDLGGFKQYF. The rearrangement uses TRBV7-9 and TRBJ2-5, with 7 bases lining up with TRBD2. The germline CDR1 and CDR2 sequences are SEHNR and FQNEAQ (reference sequence). V was pared by 0 bases and J by 11 bases, with 15 bases of the junction left unmatched. The CDR3 totals 16 residues.

This clonotype came up once. Germline and junction disagree at one end, which may indicate a read error. The chain couples TRBV20-1 to TRBJ1-2; maybe TRBD1 (5 bases). Germline-derived CDR1 and CDR2 are DFQATT and SNEGSKA (reference sequence). CDR3 size: 13 residues. The chain's CDR3 is CSATRGSGYGYTF. DNA for the CDR3: TGTAGTGCTACCCGGGGGAGCGGCTATGGCTACACCTTC.

This clonotype was counted a few times. This sequence joins TRBV29-1 and TRBJ2-7; D might be TRBD1 (5 bases). Germline assignment: CDR1 SQVTM and CDR2 ANQGSEA. V was cut by 7 bases and J by 4 bases, with 17 bases left in between. The length of the CDR3 is 13 residues. This CDR3 reads CSAREGIGYEQYF. In DNA, the CDR3 is TGCAGCGCCAGGGAAGGGATAGGTTACGAGCAGTACTTC.

V is TRBV6-2 or TRBV6-3 and J is TRBJ1-2; D is ambiguous. V lost 5 bases and J 1 base, leaving 14 bases between the germline ends. Per the germline V gene, CDR1 is MNHEY and CDR2 is SVGEGT. The CDR3 totals 15 residues. CDR3 bases: TGTGCCAGCAGTACCCCCGTCACCGTTAACTATGGCTACACCTTC. Amino acid sequence: CASSTPVTVNYGYTF.

With respect to this clonotype: A much larger clone lies a single base off, so this may be a read error. This chain connects TRBV4-2 to TRBJ2-7, with D unclear. The J call is doubtful: the DNA matches TRBJ2-5 better. The germline V gene has CDR1 LGHNA and CDR2 YNFKEQ. The CDR3 length is 15 residues. The chain's CDR3 is CAGSQDPHSRETQYF. The CDR3 nucleotides are TGTGCCGGCAGCCAAGACCCACATTCAAGGGAGACCCAGTACTTC.

The chain uses TRBV2 and TRBJ2-3, with D perhaps given as TRBD1 or TRBD2 (5 bases each). Per germline, CDR1 SNHLY and CDR2 FYNNEI. Deletions cut 6 bases from V and 8 bases from J, with 9 bases between. The CDR3 runs to 11 residues. The CDR3 DNA sequence: TGTGCCAGCAGAGACGGGGCTACGCAGTATTTT. It encodes CASRDGATQYF.